The 9 T cell receptor beta chains below all came from one sample that was sequenced in a study of T cells in narcolepsy. Generated by immunoSEQ multiplex PCR, the TCRdb table keeps only in-frame clones and is missing some. The sample holds around 34,000 clones, approximately 79% seen once. The material sequenced was memory (CD45RA-) CD4+ T cells from blood. These receptors all come from a human donor in good health.

The V gene is TRBV6-6, the J gene TRBJ1-5; tentative D call: TRBD1 (6 bases). The CDR3 is 15 residues long. V lost 4 bases, J lost 3 bases, and 13 bases lay in between. The germline gives CDR1 MNHNY, CDR2 SVGAGI (reference sequence). The CDR3 DNA is TGTGCCAGCAGTTTTATGGGGGCGAACAATCAGCCCCAGCATTTT. The encoded protein is CASSFMGANNQPQHF.

The V and J genes are TRBV6-1 and TRBJ2-1, with TRBD2 as a possible D gene (6 bases). CDR3 length equals 15 residues. V was pared by 6 bases and J by 1 base, with 13 bases between. Germline V lookup: CDR1 MNHNS, CDR2 SASEGT. CDR3 loop: CASRTGSWSYNEQFF. In nucleotides, the CDR3 is TGTGCCAGCAGAACCGGGAGTTGGTCCTACAATGAGCAGTTCTTC.

The genes are TRBV6-5 and TRBJ1-3; D not resolved. The CDR3 runs to 14 residues. Germline CDR1 reads MNHEY; CDR2 reads SVGAGI. The V and J ends lost 6 bases and 0 bases respectively, with 9 bases between them. CDR3 loop: CASSAPGSGNTIYF. The CDR3 nucleotides read TGTGCCAGCAGCGCCCCCGGCTCTGGAAACACCATATATTTT.

The V gene is TRBV6-5, the J gene TRBJ2-5; 9 bases are a match to TRBD2. The CDR3 length is 15 residues. V lost 2 bases to trimming and J lost 5 bases; unmatched junction nucleotides: 6. The germline CDR1 and CDR2 sequences are MNHEY and SVGAGI. In DNA form, the CDR3 reads TGTGCCAGCAGTTACGAGGCGGGAGGGCGGGAGACCCAGTACTTC. Its protein product is CASSYEAGGRETQYF.

The chain carries TRBV6-1 and TRBJ1-2, with D possibly matching TRBD1 (5 bases). Trimming cost V 2 bases and J 8 bases, with 15 bases left between them. The CDR3 covers 14 residues. Germline V CDR1 and CDR2: MNHNS, SASEGT. Here the CDR3 DNA reads TGTGCCAGCAGTGAATACGCGGGGCGCGGGGGCTACACCTTC. As protein: CASSEYAGRGGYTF.

This clone was counted a single time. The rearrangement uses TRBV30 and TRBJ2-1; tentative D call: TRBD2 (6 bases). The germline V gene has CDR1 GTSNPN and CDR2 SVGIG (reference sequence). Trimming pared 3 bases from V and 2 bases from J, leaving 14 bases between. This CDR3 comprises 15 residues. For the CDR3, the DNA is TGTGCCTGGAGCGCCTCCGGCGGGACCTACAATGAGCAGTTCTTC. Amino acids: CAWSASGGTYNEQFF.

The CDR3 loop is CASSLGAQGYEQFF. The CDR3 DNA follows: TGTGCCAGCAGCTTAGGAGCACAGGGATATGAGCAGTTCTTC. This chain uses TRBV7-9 with TRBJ2-1, with D perhaps TRBD1 (6 bases). The ends were cut back, 1 base at V and 8 bases at J, with 12 bases in the middle. Germline CDR1 and CDR2: SEHNR and FQNEAQ (reference sequence). This CDR3 is built from 14 residues.

The chain carries TRBV19 and TRBJ2-3; a possible D gene is TRBD1 (6 bases). CDR1 is LNHDA and CDR2 is SQIVND in the germline V gene (reference sequence). Trimming cost V 1 base and J 10 bases, with 9 bases left between them. This CDR3 is built from 12 residues. CDR3 coding DNA: TGTGCCAGTAGTATAGTAGGGGGTTCGCAGTATTTT. It yields the protein CASSIVGGSQYF.

The chain links TRBV5-1 to TRBJ2-1, with D unresolved. V gave up 0 bases and J gave up 7 bases, with 17 bases separating them. The length of the CDR3 is 16 residues. Germline CDR1 is SGHRS and CDR2 is YFSETQ. The CDR3 loop reads CASSLEAAGPFNEQFF. The CDR3 nucleotides read TGCGCCAGCAGCTTGGAAGCAGCAGGTCCCTTTAATGAGCAGTTCTTC.